Sequencing of this T cell receptor beta chain was carried out in a study of shared clonotypes between healthy human individuals. Across the study: Per-donor plates numbered three CD4 naive, three CD4 memory, two CD8 naive and one CD8 memory. General study results and limits: Clonotype sharing levels among donors were expected to vary with sequencing depth.

Regarding this clone: Its specificity is not known.

CD45RO-negative, CCR7-positively selected cells formed the naive CD8 fraction, excluding terminally differentiated effector memory CD45RA+ cells. This CDR3 has 21 amino acids. Germline V gene lookup returns CDR1 MNHEY and CDR2 SMNVEV (reference sequence). V lost 1 base to trimming and J lost 0 bases; unmatched junction nucleotides: 14. The study ran the assay at deep level. Per the study methods: ImmunoSEQ output lacked quality scores and full-length reads, limiting matched filtering. Some clones are missing from TCRdb's copy, which holds only in-frame ones; the method was immunoSEQ multiplex PCR. V, J and clone size were drawn from that table, and D and trimming were deduced from the DNA. The sample records about 590,000 clones, roughly 95% being singletons.

This receptor was obtained from a woman aged 25 to 39 in good health. V and J are TRBV27 and TRBJ2-7; 14 positions match TRBD2. The specimen was naive CD8+ T cells sorted from blood. CDR3: CASSLWAPGLAGVRPSYEQYF. Here the CDR3 DNA reads TGTGCCAGCAGTTTATGGGCCCCGGGACTAGCGGGAGTCCGCCCCTCCTACGAGCAGTACTTC.